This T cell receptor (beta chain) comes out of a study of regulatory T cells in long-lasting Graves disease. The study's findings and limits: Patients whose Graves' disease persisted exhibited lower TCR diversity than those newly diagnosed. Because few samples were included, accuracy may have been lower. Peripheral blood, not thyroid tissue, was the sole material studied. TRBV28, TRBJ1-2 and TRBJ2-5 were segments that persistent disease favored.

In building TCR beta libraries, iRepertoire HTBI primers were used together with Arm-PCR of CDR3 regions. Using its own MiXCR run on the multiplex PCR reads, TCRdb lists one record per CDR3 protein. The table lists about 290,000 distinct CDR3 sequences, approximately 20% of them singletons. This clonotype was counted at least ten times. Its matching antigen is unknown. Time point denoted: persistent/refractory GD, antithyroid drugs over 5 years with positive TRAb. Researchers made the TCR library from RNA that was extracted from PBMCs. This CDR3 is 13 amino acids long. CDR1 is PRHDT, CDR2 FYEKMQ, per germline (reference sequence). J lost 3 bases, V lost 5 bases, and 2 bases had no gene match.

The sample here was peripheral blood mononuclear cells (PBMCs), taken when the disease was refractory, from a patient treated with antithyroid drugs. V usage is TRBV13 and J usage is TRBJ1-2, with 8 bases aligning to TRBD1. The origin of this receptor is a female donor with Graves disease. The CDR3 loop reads CASSPTGDYGYTF. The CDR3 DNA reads TGTGCCAGCAGCCCGACAGGGGACTATGGCTACACCTTC. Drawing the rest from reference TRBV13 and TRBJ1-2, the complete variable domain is AAGVIQSPRHLIKEKRETATLKCYPIPRHDTVYWYQQGPGQDPQFLISFYEKMQSDKGSIPDRFSAQQFSDYHSELNMSSLELGDSALYFCASSPTGDYGYTFGSGTRLTVV.